A single sample is the source of the 11 T cell receptor beta chains below, sequenced in a study of blood T cell repertoires in COVID-19. The method was immunoSEQ multiplex PCR; TCRdb's version includes in-frame clones alone and lacks a portion of them. The table lists around 270,000 clones, roughly 89% of them singletons. Sequencing was performed on peripheral blood. The receptors were sampled from a woman in her forties who had recovered from COVID-19.

In nucleotides, the CDR3 is TGTGCCACGAGGGACAGCAACACCGGGGAGCTGTTTTTT. Translated, it gives CATRDSNTGELFF. The rearrangement links TRBV10-3 to TRBJ2-2; TRBD1 matches at 7 bases. V was pared by 10 bases and J by 2 bases, with 4 bases of the junction left unmatched. The CDR3 consists of 13 residues. Germline V lookup: CDR1 ENHRY, CDR2 SYGVKD.

The V call is TRBV30, the J call TRBJ1-2, with D unclear. The CDR3 spans 12 residues. Germline V gives CDR1 GTSNPN, CDR2 SVGIG (reference sequence). With 2 bases removed from V and 4 bases from J, the gap between germline ends came to 8 bases. CDR3 sequence: CAWSMATYGYTF. CDR3 coding DNA: TGTGCCTGGAGTATGGCAACCTATGGCTACACCTTC.

The chain has TRBV18 and TRBJ2-5; D is ambiguous. Germline V gene data show CDR1 as KGHSH and CDR2 as LQKENI. The germline V and J ends were trimmed by 0 bases and 0 bases, with 2 bases remaining between them. The CDR3 totals 13 residues. The CDR3 region has the DNA TGTGCCAGCTCACCACCTAACCAAGAGACCCAGTACTTC. Its translation is CASSPPNQETQYF.

The chain links TRBV3-1 (or the pseudogene TRBV3-2) to TRBJ2-7, with D unclear. Trimming stripped 1 base from V and 6 bases from J, with 10 bases between. The CDR3 length is 13 residues. Germline CDR1 LGHDT, CDR2 YNNKEL (reference sequence). CDR3 in DNA: TGTGCCAGCAGCCAAGGGGCAGGCCGCGAGCAGTACTTC. Translation gives CASSQGAGREQYF.

This clone has a single count. J is TRBJ2-3 and V is TRBV7-2; D gene uncertain. CDR3 length equals 14 residues. V shed 1 base and J shed 7 bases, with 12 bases lying between them. From germline, CDR1 is SGHTA and CDR2 FQGNSA. This CDR3 reads CASSLDRLANTQYF. For the CDR3, the DNA is TGTGCCAGCAGCTTAGATCGCCTGGCAAATACGCAGTATTTT.

J is TRBJ2-7 and V is TRBV21-1; TRBD1 was called by the table and not checked on the DNA. TRBV21-1 is described as a pseudogene. The CDR3 spans 16 residues. The DNA for the CDR3 is TGTGCCAGCAGCAAAGACGACAGGAAGATTTCCTACGAGCAGTACTTC. Protein: CASSKDDRKISYEQYF.

This clone was recorded a few times. The chain carries TRBV24-1 and TRBJ1-2, with TRBD1 as a possible D gene (5 bases). V lost 0 bases, J lost 2 bases, and 9 bases lay in between. This CDR3 has 15 residues. Germline V gene sequence: CDR1 KGHDR, CDR2 SFDVKD. The CDR3 spells CATSDLGTLNYGYTF. The CDR3 DNA is TGTGCCACCAGTGATTTGGGGACTCTGAACTATGGCTACACCTTC.

The chain has TRBV11-3 and TRBJ1-2, with D unresolved. CDR1 SGHNT and CDR2 YENEEA come from the germline V gene. The CDR3 runs to 13 residues. V gave up 2 bases and J gave up 4 bases, with 8 bases separating them. CDR3 nucleotide sequence: TGTGCCAGCAGCTTATGGGAGCGCTATGGCTACACCTTC. It yields the protein CASSLWERYGYTF.

V is TRBV5-4 and J is TRBJ1-3; maybe TRBD1 (6 bases). CDR1 is SGHNT and CDR2 is YYREEE in the germline V gene (reference sequence). V was clipped by 4 bases and J by 3 bases, with 14 bases between them. This CDR3 spans 15 amino acids. The CDR3 sequence is CASSRGQSDGNTIYF. In DNA form, the CDR3 reads TGTGCCAGCAGCCGCGGACAGTCCGATGGAAACACCATATATTTT.

This chain connects TRBV7-6 to TRBJ2-5; 15 bases fit TRBD2. Germline trimming cut 1 base from V and 4 bases from J; bases unmatched to any gene: 4. The CDR3 covers 17 residues. Per germline, CDR1 SGHVS and CDR2 FNYEAQ. The CDR3: CASSLGGTSGGSETQYF. The CDR3 DNA reads as TGTGCCAGCAGCTTAGGCGGGACTAGCGGGGGGTCAGAGACCCAGTACTTC.

The V and J genes are TRBV24-1 and TRBJ2-7; 8 nucleotides line up with TRBD1. The CDR3 consists of 16 residues. J gave up 4 bases and V 1 base, and 8 bases lay outside the gene matches. Per the germline V gene, CDR1 is KGHDR and CDR2 is SFDVKD. CDR3: CATSDFRGQVSYEQYF. CDR3 DNA: TGTGCCACCAGTGATTTCAGGGGACAGGTAAGTTACGAGCAGTACTTC.